This T cell receptor beta chain is drawn from a study of human T cells and chemical hapten exposure. Study in general: All through the approximately 24-week study, the scalp of each patient received diphenylcyclopropenone doses weekly.

Time point noted: patch test 2, 6 weeks after DPC sensitization. Treatment in this sample: therapeutic diphenylcyclopropenone sensitization with weekly scalp DPC. Worth noting for this clonotype: Its matching antigen is unknown.

The trim removed 7 bases at V and 8 bases at J, leaving 10 bases unmatched. The CDR3 sequence is 13 residues long. Per the germline V gene, CDR1 is SQVTM and CDR2 is ANQGSEA. TCRdb re-called the RACE reads with MiXCR, one entry per CDR3 protein. The profile shows about 350,000 distinct CDR3 sequences, around 6% of them singletons. Findings and caveats of the study: After DPC sensitization, TCRs above 1 in 1000 frequency showed no change.

The clonotype comes from a young woman with alopecia areata. Some clones in this sample may be carry-over from other donors' samples. This specimen was whole blood, taken in connection with sensitization to the hapten diphenylcyclopropenone (DPC). The chain uses TRBV29-1 and TRBJ1-4; 7 bases match TRBD1. The CDR3 DNA follows: TGCAGCGCTAAACAGGGGATAGCGGAAAAACTGTTTTTT. Its translation: CSAKQGIAEKLFF.